The rows below give T cell receptor beta chains drawn from one sample of a study of cytomegalovirus exposure and HLA in healthy donors. Sequenced by immunoSEQ multiplex PCR; TCRdb stores in-frame clones only, minus some. The sample records about 73,000 clones, roughly 80% being singletons. Sample: PBMCs. The receptors derive from a male donor in good health and CMV-seronegative. CDR3s include the opening cysteine and the closing phenylalanine or tryptophan. The order of the fields is clone size, J gene, D gene, V gene, CDR3 DNA, CDR3 protein. A D gene is named only where the DNA matches it firmly. Expanded clones are given a class, and other clones once, few, many or no size at all.

. | TRBJ2-5 | TRBD2 | TRBV4-1 | TGCGCCAGCGCTCACCCGGGACTAGCGGGAGCTACCGACCAAGAGACCCAGTACTTC | CASAHPGLAGATDQETQYF
few | TRBJ1-1 | . | TRBV11-3 | TGTGCCAGCAGAGGCGAGGGGGACCCCGAAGCTTTCTTT | CASRGEGDPEAFF
. | TRBJ1-1 | TRBD1 | TRBV18 | TGTGCCAGCTCACGATCTCCGGGACAGGGGTTTACTGAAGCTTTCTTT | CASSRSPGQGFTEAFF
. | TRBJ1-2 | TRBD1 | TRBV6-5 | TGTGCCAGCAGTCGACAGGGTGTGTATGGCTACCCCTTC | CASSRQGVYGYPF
. | TRBJ1-1 | TRBD1 | TRBV15 | TGTGCCACCAGCAAAGACAGGGTAATGAACACTGAAGCTTTCTTT | CATSKDRVMNTEAFF
. | TRBJ1-4 | . | TRBV7-2 | TGTGCCAGCAGCTCTTCCACAGCCTATAATGAAAAACTGTTTTTT | CASSSSTAYNEKLFF
. | TRBJ1-1 | . | TRBV2 | TGTGCCAGCAAGCTTGGGGGGAGTCAGGGCGCTTTCTTT | CASKLGGSQGAFF
. | TRBJ2-7 | . | TRBV4-1 | TGCGCCAGCAGCCAAGCGCGGGACAGCTACGAGCAGTACTTC | CASSQARDSYEQYF
. | TRBJ2-7 | TRBD2 | TRBV27 | TGTGCCAGCAGTTTATTAGCGGGAGCGTCCTACGAGCAGTACTTC | CASSLLAGASYEQYF
. | TRBJ2-5 | . | TRBV5-4 | TGTGCCAGCAGCTTGCCGGCCTCCAGGGGGACCCAGTACTTC | CASSLPASRGTQYF
few | TRBJ2-2 | TRBD1 | TRBV6-6 | TGTGCCAGCAGTTACGACAGGGGGGCTTACACCGGGGAGCTGTTTTTT | CASSYDRGAYTGELFF
. | TRBJ1-2 | . | TRBV5-6 | TGTGCCAGCAGCTCCGGGTCGCTTTATGGCTACACCTTC | CASSSGSLYGYTF
few | TRBJ2-5 | TRBD1 | TRBV27 | TGTGCCAGCAGTTTATACTCGACAGGGGGAGCCCAAGAGACCCAGTACTTC | CASSLYSTGGAQETQYF
once | TRBJ1-1 | TRBD1 | TRBV5-1 | TGCGCCAGCAGCTCAACAGGGGGGAACACTGAAGCTTTCTTT | CASSSTGGNTEAFF
. | TRBJ1-1 | TRBD1 | TRBV9 | TGTGCCAGCAGCCCCGGGACAGGGGGTCCTGAAGCTTTCTTT | CASSPGTGGPEAFF
. | TRBJ2-3 | TRBD2 | TRBV5-1 | TGCGCCAGCAGCTTGGCGAGTAGCGGGGCCGGGGTGGGTACGCAGTATTTT | CASSLASSGAGVGTQYF
. | TRBJ1-4 | . | TRBV29-1 | TGCAGCGGCGGTTCAGGGGCTGGGGAAAAACTGTTTTTT | CSGGSGAGEKLFF
. | TRBJ1-3 | TRBD1 | TRBV10-3 | TGTGCCATCACTGAGCGACAGGGTAGCCCTGGAAGCACCATATATTTT | CAITERQGSPGSTIYF
. | TRBJ2-7 | TRBD1 | TRBV19 | TGTGCCAGTAGTATAGAGACAGGGGTTGGAGAGCAGTACTTC | CASSIETGVGEQYF
. | TRBJ2-7 | TRBD1 | TRBV25-1 | TGTGCCAGCAGTGAGCCCGGGACAGGGGGTAGGTCCTACGAGCAGTACTTC | CASSEPGTGGRSYEQYF
. | TRBJ1-4 | . | TRBV30 | TGTGCCTGGAGTGTAAGCCAAACTAATGAAAAACTGTTTTTT | CAWSVSQTNEKLFF
. | TRBJ1-2 | . | TRBV7-8 | TGTGCCAGCAGCTTATTTGCGGGGGGCTACACCTTC | CASSLFAGGYTF
. | TRBJ1-2 | . | TRBV28 | TGTGCCAGCAGTTTATCGGCAGGGGCGGTGTATGGCTACACCTTC | CASSLSAGAVYGYTF
. | TRBJ2-3 | TRBD1 | TRBV11-3 | TGTGCCAGCAGCTTAGTTGTGGGGACAGCCTCTAGCACAGATACGCAGTATTTT | CASSLVVGTASSTDTQYF
once | TRBJ1-5 | TRBD1 | TRBV7-9 | TGTGCCAGCAGCACAGGGGTTGACAATCAGCCCCAGCATTTT | CASSTGVDNQPQHF
. | TRBJ2-3 | TRBD2 | TRBV18 | TGTGCCAGCTCACCTGGGCTAGCGGGAGGTCTAGCAGATACGCAGTATTTT | CASSPGLAGGLADTQYF
once | TRBJ2-2 | TRBD2 | TRBV7-6 | TGTGCCAGCAGCTTATTTAGCGGGAGTTTAACCGGGGAGCTGTTTTTT | CASSLFSGSLTGELFF
. | TRBJ2-7 | . | TRBV5-8 | TGTGCCAGCAGCTCGACAGGACCGAGGGGCGAGCAGTACTTC | CASSSTGPRGEQYF
. | TRBJ2-7 | TRBD1 | TRBV25-1 | TGTGCCAGCAGTGATGACAGGGGGCATAAACGCTACGAGCAGTACTTC | CASSDDRGHKRYEQYF
. | TRBJ2-2 | . | TRBV18 | TGTGCCAGCTCACGGACAGCCATCGACGGACTAGGGAACGGGGAGCTGTTTTTT | CASSRTAIDGLGNGELFF
. | TRBJ2-2 | . | TRBV6-4 | TGTGCCAGCAGTGCGCAGGGCGGCACCGGGGAGCTGTTTTTT | CASSAQGGTGELFF
. | TRBJ2-1 | . | TRBV11-2 | TGTGCCAGCAGCTTAGTGGCGGGACCGGGATACAATGAGCAGTTCTTC | CASSLVAGPGYNEQFF
once | TRBJ1-6 | . | TRBV5-1 | TGCGCCAGCAGCTTGGGCGGCGGGGCAGAACGGGGTTCACCCCTCCACTTT | CASSLGGGAERGSPLHF
. | TRBJ2-7 | TRBD2 | TRBV7-6 | TGTGCCAGCAGCTCGATGACTAGCGGGGGGACTTGCAAGCAGTACTTC | CASSSMTSGGTCKQYF
. | TRBJ2-5 | . | TRBV5-4 | TGTGCCAGCAGCTTGTTAAGTAGGGGGTCGGAAGAGACCCAGTACTTC | CASSLLSRGSEETQYF
. | TRBJ1-1 | . | TRBV27 | TGTGCCAGCAGGGGGAATCAGGGGTGGGAGAACACTGAAGCTTTCTTT | CASRGNQGWENTEAFF
. | TRBJ1-4 | . | TRBV6-1 | TGTGCCAGCAGTGGGGGCAGGGGAAGTGAAAAACTGTTTTTT | CASSGGRGSEKLFF
. | TRBJ2-7 | TRBD1 | TRBV5-1 | TGCGCCAGCAGCAGGACAGGGGGGCGGTACGAGCAGTACTTC | CASSRTGGRYEQYF
. | TRBJ2-2 | . | TRBV1 | TGCACCAGCAGCCAAGATACCAGGATTCCCGGGGAGCTGTTTTTT | CTSSQDTRIPGELFF
. | TRBJ1-2 | . | TRBV28 | TGTGCCAGCAAATTAGGAGGCTCCTATGGCTACACCTTC | CASKLGGSYGYTF
. | TRBJ1-2 | . | TRBV6-1 | TGTGCCAGCAGTGGTTATACAGGGAACTATGGCTACCCCTTC | CASSGYTGNYGYPF
. | TRBJ1-2 | . | TRBV5-1 | TGCGCCAGCAGCTTTTTCGACACTGTCGAGGGCTACACCTTC | CASSFFDTVEGYTF
. | TRBJ2-7 | TRBD2 | TRBV2 | TGTGCCAGCAGTGACGGGGGGGGCCGGGACGTCCCTCCCTACGAGCAGTACTTC | CASSDGGGRDVPPYEQYF
. | TRBJ1-1 | . | TRBV4-1 | TGCGCCAGCAGCCAAGAGGGGGGGCCCTTGAACACTGAAGCTTTCTTT | CASSQEGGPLNTEAFF
. | TRBJ2-7 | TRBD1 | TRBV6-1 | TGTGCCAGCTGCTACCTGGACAGGGACACCGAGCAGTACTTC | CASCYLDRDTEQYF
. | TRBJ1-2 | TRBD1 | TRBV4-3 | TGCGCCAGCAGCCCCGTTGGGACAGACTATGGCTACACCTTC | CASSPVGTDYGYTF
once | TRBJ1-2 | . | TRBV4-2 | TGTGCCAGCAGCCAAGTCGGGGCGGCCAGTATAATTCCCCCGGGGGACTATGGCTACACCTTC | CASSQVGAASIIPPGDYGYTF
. | TRBJ2-5 | . | TRBV7-9 | TGTGCCAGCAGCTTAGTCGGTTCGTACCAAGAGACCCAGTACTTC | CASSLVGSYQETQYF